The 31 T cell receptor beta chains listed next were all sequenced from one sample in a study of cytomegalovirus exposure and HLA in healthy donors. Assay used: immunoSEQ multiplex PCR; TCRdb lists only in-frame clones, some missing. The top ten clones hold about 0.8% of a sample with roughly 350,000 clones, 86% of them seen once. The sample was PBMCs. These TCRs come from a woman aged 18-29 years in good health and CMV-seronegative.

In its sample, this clone was seen a few times. The chain employs TRBV29-1 and TRBJ2-7; D possibly corresponds to TRBD1 (5 bases). V was clipped by 0 bases and J by 1 base, with 10 bases between them. The CDR3 extends over 14 amino acids. CDR1 is SQVTM, CDR2 ANQGSEA, per germline. In DNA, the CDR3 is TGCAGCGTTGAAGAAGGAAGGGGATCCTACGAGCAGTACTTC. Protein: CSVEEGRGSYEQYF.

V gene TRBV2 combines with J gene TRBJ2-1; possible D gene TRBD2, 5 bases. The germline V gene encodes CDR1 SNHLY and CDR2 FYNNEI. CDR3 length: 14 residues. Trimming cost V 1 base and J 3 bases, with 7 bases left between them. The DNA of the CDR3 is TGTGCCAGCAGTGAAGGGACTCTCTACAATGAGCAGTTCTTC. As protein: CASSEGTLYNEQFF.

This clone is a singleton in its sample. The rearrangement joins TRBV4-2 to TRBJ1-2; 8 bases agree with TRBD1. CDR3 size: 15 residues. After removal of 3 bases from V and 0 bases from J, the junction contained 3 bases not matched to a gene. Germline CDR1 LGHNA, CDR2 YNFKEQ. CDR3 DNA sequence: TGTGCCAGCAGCCAGGACAGGGCATCTAACTATGGCTACACCTTC. As protein: CASSQDRASNYGYTF.

This clone was seen a single time. The chain joins TRBV7-2 to TRBJ1-5; 7 nucleotides agree with TRBD1. CDR1 is SGHTA, CDR2 FQGNSA, per germline. With V trimmed by 3 bases and J by 3 bases, 2 bases remained unmatched. The CDR3 spans 14 residues. CDR3 sequence reads: CASSLGQINQPQHF. The CDR3, as DNA: TGTGCCAGCAGCTTGGGACAGATCAATCAGCCCCAGCATTTT.

The rearrangement uses TRBV28 and TRBJ2-7; D ambiguous. This CDR3 spans 12 amino acids. From germline, CDR1 is MDHEN and CDR2 SYDVKM. Trimming removed 8 bases at V and 6 bases at J, with 14 bases between. CDR3 protein: CASGFDSSEQYF. The CDR3 region has the DNA TGTGCCAGCGGGTTCGACTCGAGCGAGCAGTACTTC.

This chain uses TRBV7-8 with TRBJ2-7, with a weak D call TRBD2 (5 bases). V gave up 6 bases and J gave up 3 bases, with 15 bases separating them. This CDR3 has 14 residues. Germline V gene sequence: CDR1 SGHVS, CDR2 FQNEAQ. CDR3 in DNA: TGTGCCAGCAGTCACGGAGGATCGAGCTACGAGCAGTACTTC. Its protein product is CASSHGGSSYEQYF.

This clone was detected a few times. The genes are TRBV5-4 and TRBJ1-2, with a possible D match to TRBD1 (5 bases). Germline-derived CDR1 and CDR2 are SGHNT and YYREEE (reference sequence). The CDR3 runs 15 residues. Trimming removed 3 bases from V and 5 bases from J, with 17 bases in between. CDR3 in amino acids: CASSWGETVIYGYTF. In DNA, the CDR3 is TGTGCCAGCAGCTGGGGGGAGACGGTGATATATGGCTACACCTTC.

The rearrangement joins TRBV13 to TRBJ2-1; D remains ambiguous. The CDR3 sequence is 13 residues long. The germline gives CDR1 PRHDT, CDR2 FYEKMQ (reference sequence). Trimming cost V 2 bases and J 7 bases, with 9 bases left between them. CDR3 sequence: CASSLPPENEQFF. DNA of the CDR3: TGTGCCAGCAGCTTACCCCCGGAGAATGAGCAGTTCTTC.

The rearrangement uses TRBV27 and TRBJ2-7; tentatively, D is TRBD2 (5 bases). This CDR3 has 14 residues. V gave up 3 bases and J gave up 2 bases, with 11 bases separating them. Germline lookup yields CDR1 MNHEY and CDR2 SMNVEV (reference sequence). The DNA of the CDR3 is TGTGCCAGCAGTTTCCGGGGTATAGCCTACGAGCAGTACTTC. Translation gives CASSFRGIAYEQYF.

The gene calls are TRBV29-1 and TRBJ2-1, with TRBD2 identical over 7 bases. Germline trimming cut 8 bases from V and 0 bases from J; bases unmatched to any gene: 4. CDR1 is SQVTM, CDR2 ANQGSEA, per germline. The CDR3 is 13 amino acids. CDR3 sequence (DNA): TGCAGCTCTCTAGCGGACTCCTACAATGAGCAGTTCTTC. It is translated as CSSLADSYNEQFF.

A single count supports this clone. V gene TRBV2 combines with J gene TRBJ1-1, with 11 bases lining up with TRBD1. CDR1 SNHLY and CDR2 FYNNEI come from the germline V gene. The V segment lost 7 bases and the J segment 5 bases; nucleotides outside the gene matches: 9. This CDR3 contains 15 residues. The CDR3 region is CASTGQGAPETEAFF. In DNA, the CDR3 is TGTGCCAGCACCGGACAGGGGGCGCCTGAAACTGAAGCTTTCTTT.

This clone was detected once. The chain combines TRBV9 with TRBJ2-1, with TRBD1 as a possible D gene (6 bases). This CDR3 spans 18 amino acids. Germline V gene lookup returns CDR1 SGDLS and CDR2 YYNGEE. V was clipped by 0 bases and J by 8 bases, with 24 bases between them. The CDR3 DNA reads as TGTGCCAGCAGCGTAGACCCCGTACCGAGAGGGGGATGGGATGAGCAGTTCTTC. It yields the protein CASSVDPVPRGGWDEQFF. Drawing the rest from reference TRBV9 and TRBJ2-1, the complete variable domain is DSGVTQTPKHLITATGQRVTLRCSPRSGDLSVYWYQQSLDQGLQFLIQYYNGEERAKGNILERFSAQQFPDLHSELNLSSLELGDSALYFCASSVDPVPRGGWDEQFFGPGTRLTVL.

The rearrangement links TRBV7-3 to TRBJ2-3; TRBD2 might be the D (5 bases). The CDR3 consists of 15 residues. CDR1 and CDR2 from the germline V gene are SGHTA and FQGTGA. The ends were cut back, 2 bases at V and 0 bases at J, with 9 bases in the middle. The CDR3 loop reads CASSLFSASTDTQYF. As DNA, the CDR3 is TGTGCCAGCAGCTTATTTAGCGCGAGCACAGATACGCAGTATTTT.

The rearrangement links TRBV14 to TRBJ2-7; TRBD2 agrees at 9 bases. V shed 1 base and J 1 base; nucleotides not matched to a gene: 5. Germline CDR1 and CDR2: SGHDN and FVKESK. The CDR3 has 16 residues. The CDR3 coding sequence is TGTGCCAGCAGCCAAGTTCGGACTAGCGATTCCTACGAGCAGTACTTC. As protein: CASSQVRTSDSYEQYF.

The chain joins TRBV5-6 to TRBJ1-2, with 8 bases aligning to TRBD1. This CDR3 has 15 residues. Germline loops: CDR1 SGHDT, CDR2 YYEEEE. The J segment lost 4 bases and the V segment lost 4 bases, leaving 9 bases of the junction unmatched. CDR3 bases: TGTGCCAGCAGCCTTCCCGGACAGGGCTTCTATGGCTACACCTTC. It translates to CASSLPGQGFYGYTF.

The chain employs TRBV28 and TRBJ2-7, with 9 bases aligning to TRBD1. The CDR3 contains 12 residues. CDR1 is MDHEN and CDR2 is SYDVKM in the germline V gene. Losses at the gene ends were 10 bases for V and 6 bases for J; bases not matched to a gene: 7. The CDR3 bases are TGTGCCACCAGGACAGGGGAACGCGAGCAGTACTTC. Translating it yields CATRTGEREQYF.

The chain is built from TRBV4-3 and TRBJ1-5, with D possibly being TRBD1 (5 bases). The CDR3 has 14 amino acids. V lost 1 base, J lost 2 bases, and 6 bases lay in between. Germline V gene sequence: CDR1 LGHNA, CDR2 YSLEER. The CDR3 here is CASSQVQGNQPQHF. The CDR3 DNA sequence: TGCGCCAGCAGCCAAGTACAGGGCAATCAGCCCCAGCATTTT.

The chain employs TRBV27 and TRBJ2-7; 9 nucleotides match TRBD2. Trimming removed 3 bases from V and 2 bases from J; junction bases left unmatched: 8. This CDR3 is built from 16 residues. Germline loops: CDR1 MNHEY, CDR2 SMNVEV (reference sequence). CDR3 DNA sequence: TGTGCCAGCAGTTTGTCCCGACTAGCGGATACCTACGAGCAGTACTTC. It yields the protein CASSLSRLADTYEQYF.

This clone came up once. The chain is built from TRBV5-4 and TRBJ2-3; 10 bases map to TRBD2. V was pared by 4 bases and J by 15 bases, with 11 bases of the junction left unmatched. The CDR3 runs to 13 residues. Germline CDR1 SGHNT, CDR2 YYREEE (reference sequence). The CDR3: CASSISWTSGDYF. The CDR3 DNA reads TGTGCCAGCAGCATCTCTTGGACTAGCGGAGATTATTTT.

This clone was recorded once. V usage is TRBV28 and J usage is TRBJ2-1, with 9 bases aligning to TRBD1. V shed 2 bases and J 6 bases; nucleotides not matched to a gene: 5. Per the germline V gene, CDR1 is MDHEN and CDR2 is SYDVKM. The CDR3 has 15 amino acids. CDR3 in amino acids: CASSLGTGMFNEQFF. DNA for the CDR3: TGTGCCAGCAGTTTAGGGACAGGGATGTTCAATGAGCAGTTCTTC.

This clone was observed a few times. The chain combines TRBV7-8 with TRBJ2-7, with 8 positions matching TRBD2. CDR1 is SGHVS and CDR2 is FQNEAQ in the germline V gene. With V trimmed by 7 bases and J by 2 bases, 7 bases remained unmatched. The CDR3 is 14 amino acids. As DNA, the CDR3 is TGTGCCAGCACCCTCCGGCGGGAGGCCTACGAGCAGTACTTC. Its protein is CASTLRREAYEQYF.

The J gene is TRBJ2-1, the V gene TRBV27; 8 bases map to TRBD2. The CDR3 has 15 residues. CDR1 is MNHEY and CDR2 is SMNVEV in the germline V gene (reference sequence). V dropped 3 bases and J dropped 3; count of bases not matched to a gene: 4. The CDR3 spells CASSFTSGVYNEQFF. The CDR3 DNA reads TGTGCCAGCAGTTTCACTAGCGGAGTCTACAATGAGCAGTTCTTC.

This clone has a handful of counts. The chain couples TRBV9 to TRBJ1-2; TRBD1 agrees at 7 bases. The length of the CDR3 is 17 residues. The J segment lost 9 bases and the V segment lost 3 bases, leaving 20 bases of the junction unmatched. Germline V gene lookup returns CDR1 SGDLS and CDR2 YYNGEE. The CDR3 is CASSAATRQGPFGSYTF. The CDR3 DNA sequence: TGTGCCAGCAGCGCCGCCACCCGACAGGGACCTTTTGGCAGCTACACCTTC. Full variable domain (rest looked up from reference TRBV9 and TRBJ1-2): DSGVTQTPKHLITATGQRVTLRCSPRSGDLSVYWYQQSLDQGLQFLIQYYNGEERAKGNILERFSAQQFPDLHSELNLSSLELGDSALYFCASSAATRQGPFGSYTFGSGTRLTVV.

V usage is TRBV2 and J usage is TRBJ1-4; D not certain. Germline V gene data show CDR1 as SNHLY and CDR2 as FYNNEI. Trimming took off 6 bases at V and 1 base at J, with 9 bases between the two ends. The CDR3 spans 14 residues. CDR3 sequence: CASRTEITNEKLFF. The CDR3 coding sequence is TGTGCCAGCAGAACAGAAATAACTAATGAAAAACTGTTTTTT. Looking up the rest from reference TRBV2 and TRBJ1-4 gives the full variable domain: EPEVTQTPSHQVTQMGQEVILRCVPISNHLYFYWYRQILGQKVEFLVSFYNNEISEKSEIFDDQFSVERPDGSNFTLKIRSTKLEDSAMYFCASRTEITNEKLFFGSGTQLSVL.

V gene TRBV28 combines with J gene TRBJ2-5, with D perhaps matching TRBD2 (5 bases). This CDR3 spans 13 amino acids. V lost 7 bases and J 2 bases, leaving 11 bases between the germline ends. CDR1 and CDR2 from the germline V gene are MDHEN and SYDVKM. CDR3 loop: CASIEGRQETQYF. In DNA, the CDR3 is TGTGCCAGCATCGAGGGAAGACAAGAGACCCAGTACTTC.

The chain combines TRBV6-1 with TRBJ2-1; D is uncertain. Deletions cut 8 bases from V and 0 bases from J, with 14 bases between. CDR3 length: 15 residues. Germline lookup yields CDR1 MNHNS and CDR2 SASEGT. CDR3: CASGEADSSYNEQFF. The CDR3 DNA follows: TGTGCCAGCGGAGAGGCGGATAGCTCCTACAATGAGCAGTTCTTC.

This chain uses TRBV27 with TRBJ2-3, with TRBD2 matching over 16 bases. Unmatched junction bases numbered 7, after V lost 4 bases and J lost 9 bases. Germline-derived CDR1 and CDR2 are MNHEY and SMNVEV (reference sequence). This CDR3 is 16 amino acids long. The CDR3 sequence: CASSSGLAGGLETQYF. The CDR3 DNA follows: TGTGCCAGCAGTTCGGGACTAGCGGGAGGGCTGGAAACGCAGTATTTT.

V and J are TRBV6-1 and TRBJ2-3; tentatively, D is TRBD1 (6 bases). Germline CDR1 is MNHNS and CDR2 is SASEGT. V was clipped by 5 bases and J by 3 bases, with 12 bases between them. This CDR3 has 14 residues. The CDR3 spells CASSSTGITDTQYF. The DNA of the CDR3 is TGTGCCAGCAGTTCAACAGGGATAACAGATACGCAGTATTTT.

As for this clone: The sample holds other DNA sequences that translate to the same CDR3. CDR3 DNA sequence: TGTGCCAGCAGTTACGGGACAACGAACACCGGGGAGCTGTTTTTT. The encoded protein is CASSYGTTNTGELFF. V is TRBV6-5 and J is TRBJ2-2; D possibly corresponds to TRBD1 (6 bases). The CDR3 consists of 15 residues. In germline, CDR1 is MNHEY, CDR2 SVGAGI. V was trimmed by 2 bases and J by 0 bases, leaving 7 bases between them.

V is TRBV7-9 and J is TRBJ2-7, with D unclear. The V end was cut by 1 base, the J end by 7 bases, with 20 bases between. Per germline, CDR1 SEHNR and CDR2 FQNEAQ (reference sequence). The CDR3 totals 16 residues. The CDR3 reads CASSLENGGPTREQYF. The CDR3 bases are TGTGCCAGCAGCTTAGAGAACGGCGGCCCTACGCGGGAGCAGTACTTC.

This clone turned up a few times. CDR3 sequence: CASSLGPAQGKLFF. CDR3 sequence (DNA): TGTGCCAGCAGCTTAGGACCGGCCCAGGGAAAACTGTTTTTT. This chain joins TRBV11-2 and TRBJ1-4; perhaps TRBD1 as D (5 bases). This CDR3 is 14 amino acids long. Deletions cut 1 base from V and 10 bases from J, with 13 bases between. The V gene's germline CDR1 is SGHAT and CDR2 FQNNGV.